This record looks at one T cell receptor (beta chain) sequence and its context. The CDR3 length is 14 residues. The germline V and J ends were trimmed by 0 bases and 5 bases, with 11 bases remaining between them. Germline V CDR1 and CDR2: SGHRS, YFSETQ. Cohorts were determined from participant-reported clinical history. Among Cohort 3 donors, those recovered had two negative PCRs, clearance, or symptom resolution. Clones were read by immunoSEQ multiplex PCR, and TCRdb kept only the in-frame ones, dropping some. Among a few hundred thousand clones listed, around 90% were seen once. This record comes from a study of blood T cell repertoires in COVID-19. Looking at the study overall: Samples representing acute and convalescent COVID-19 were sourced from the United States, Italy and Spain. In each case, the material was cDNA or gDNA derived from T cells, B-cell-depleted T cells, or PBMCs.

Sequencing was performed on PBMCs or T cells enriched from blood (not recorded which). V is TRBV5-1 and J is TRBJ2-5; no firm D call. The receptor's source is a woman under 30 who had recovered from COVID-19. Here the CDR3 reads CASSLAPDTETQYF. CDR3 in DNA: TGCGCCAGCAGCTTGGCCCCAGATACCGAGACCCAGTACTTC.